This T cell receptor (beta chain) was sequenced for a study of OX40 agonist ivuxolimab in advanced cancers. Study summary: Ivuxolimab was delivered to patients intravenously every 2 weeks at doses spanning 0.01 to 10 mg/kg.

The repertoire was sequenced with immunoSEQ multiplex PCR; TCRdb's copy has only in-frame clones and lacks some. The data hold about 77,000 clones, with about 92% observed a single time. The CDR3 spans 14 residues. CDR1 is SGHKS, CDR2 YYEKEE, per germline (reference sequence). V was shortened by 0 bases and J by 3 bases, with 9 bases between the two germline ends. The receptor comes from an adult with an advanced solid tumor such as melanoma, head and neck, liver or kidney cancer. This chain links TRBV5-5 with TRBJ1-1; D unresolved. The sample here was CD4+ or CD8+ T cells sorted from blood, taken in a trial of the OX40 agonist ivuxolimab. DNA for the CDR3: TGTGCCAGCAGCTTGGGCTTAGACTACACTGAAGCTTTCTTT. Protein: CASSLGLDYTEAFF.